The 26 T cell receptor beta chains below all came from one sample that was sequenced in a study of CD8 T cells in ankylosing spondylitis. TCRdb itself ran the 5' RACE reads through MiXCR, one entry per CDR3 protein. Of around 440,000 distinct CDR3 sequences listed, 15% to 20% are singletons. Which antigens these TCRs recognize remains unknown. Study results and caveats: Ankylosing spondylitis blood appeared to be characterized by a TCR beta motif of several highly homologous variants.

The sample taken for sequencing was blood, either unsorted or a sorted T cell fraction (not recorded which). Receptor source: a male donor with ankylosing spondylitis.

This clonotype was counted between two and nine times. CDR3 protein: CASSGQGKTSSYNEQFF. CDR3 sequence (DNA): TGCGCCAGCAGCGGTCAGGGGAAGACCAGCTCCTACAATGAGCAGTTCTTC. The chain joins TRBV4-1 to TRBJ2-1; possible D gene TRBD1, 6 bases. The CDR3 extends over 17 amino acids. V lost 5 bases, J lost 0 bases, and 17 bases lay in between. From germline, CDR1 is MGHRA and CDR2 YSYEKL.

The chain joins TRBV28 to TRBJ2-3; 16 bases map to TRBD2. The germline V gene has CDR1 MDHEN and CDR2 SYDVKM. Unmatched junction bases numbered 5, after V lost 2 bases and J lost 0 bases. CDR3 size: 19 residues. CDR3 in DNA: TGTGCCAGCAGTTTAATTGGGACTAGCGGGAGGGCCAGCACAGATACGCAGTATTTT. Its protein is CASSLIGTSGRASTDTQYF.

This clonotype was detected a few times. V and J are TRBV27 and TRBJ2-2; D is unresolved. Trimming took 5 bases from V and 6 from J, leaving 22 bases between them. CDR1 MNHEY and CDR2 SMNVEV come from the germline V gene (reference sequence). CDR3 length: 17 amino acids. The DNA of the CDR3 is TGTGCCAGCAGTCTGACGGCGGCCCACCCTGGTCCCGGGGAGCTGTTTTTT. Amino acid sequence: CASSLTAAHPGPGELFF.

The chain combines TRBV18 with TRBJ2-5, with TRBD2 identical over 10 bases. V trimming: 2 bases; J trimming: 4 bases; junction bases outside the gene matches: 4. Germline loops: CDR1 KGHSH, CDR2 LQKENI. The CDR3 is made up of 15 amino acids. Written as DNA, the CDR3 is TGTGCCAGCTCACCAGCTAGCGGGAGACGAGAGACCCAGTACTTC. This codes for CASSPASGRRETQYF.

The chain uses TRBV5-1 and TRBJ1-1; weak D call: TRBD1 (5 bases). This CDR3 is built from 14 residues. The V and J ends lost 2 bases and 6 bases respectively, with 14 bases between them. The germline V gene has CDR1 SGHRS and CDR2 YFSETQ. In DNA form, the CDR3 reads TGCGCCAGCAGCTTAACCTATGGGGGGGCTGAAGCTTTCTTT. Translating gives CASSLTYGGAEAFF.

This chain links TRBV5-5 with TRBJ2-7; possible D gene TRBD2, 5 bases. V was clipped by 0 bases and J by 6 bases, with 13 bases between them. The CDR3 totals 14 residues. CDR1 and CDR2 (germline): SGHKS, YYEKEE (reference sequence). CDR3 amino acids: CASSLERFSSEQYF. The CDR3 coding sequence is TGTGCCAGCAGCTTGGAGCGGTTTTCGTCCGAGCAGTACTTC.

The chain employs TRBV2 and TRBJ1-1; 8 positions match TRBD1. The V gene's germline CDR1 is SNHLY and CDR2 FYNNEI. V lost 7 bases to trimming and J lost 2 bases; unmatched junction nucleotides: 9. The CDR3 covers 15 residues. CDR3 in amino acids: CASNGAGGRNTEAFF. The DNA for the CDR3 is TGTGCCAGCAATGGGGCAGGGGGCAGAAACACTGAAGCTTTCTTT.

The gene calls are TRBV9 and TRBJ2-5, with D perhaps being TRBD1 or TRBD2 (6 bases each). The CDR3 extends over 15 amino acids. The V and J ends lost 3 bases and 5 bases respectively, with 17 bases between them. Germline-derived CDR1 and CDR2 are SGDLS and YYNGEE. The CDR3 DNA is TGTGCCAGCAGCGAAGGGGGGAGGCGGCTGGAGACCCAGTACTTC. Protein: CASSEGGRRLETQYF.

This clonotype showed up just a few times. The CDR3 reads CASNRVAGNNEQFF. The CDR3 bases are TGTGCCAGCAACCGGGTAGCGGGGAACAATGAGCAGTTCTTC. J is TRBJ2-1 and V is TRBV6-1, with TRBD2 matching 8 bases. Germline CDR1 is MNHNS and CDR2 is SASEGT. The V segment lost 7 bases and the J segment 5 bases; nucleotides outside the gene matches: 7. CDR3 length equals 14 residues.

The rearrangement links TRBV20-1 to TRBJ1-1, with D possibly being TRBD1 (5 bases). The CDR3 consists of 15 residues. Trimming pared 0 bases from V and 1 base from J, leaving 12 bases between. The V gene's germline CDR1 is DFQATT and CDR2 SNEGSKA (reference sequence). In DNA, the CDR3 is TGCAGTGCTAGAGACGGCGGGACGACGAACACTGAAGCTTTCTTT. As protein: CSARDGGTTNTEAFF.

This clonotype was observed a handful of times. DNA of the CDR3: TGTGCCAGTAGTATTGGAGGGAAAGCTTTCTTT. It translates to CASSIGGKAFF. This rearrangement joins TRBV19 to TRBJ1-1; no clear D. The CDR3 consists of 11 residues. Germline V gives CDR1 LNHDA, CDR2 SQIVND (reference sequence). Trimming stripped 3 bases from V and 9 bases from J, with 8 bases between.

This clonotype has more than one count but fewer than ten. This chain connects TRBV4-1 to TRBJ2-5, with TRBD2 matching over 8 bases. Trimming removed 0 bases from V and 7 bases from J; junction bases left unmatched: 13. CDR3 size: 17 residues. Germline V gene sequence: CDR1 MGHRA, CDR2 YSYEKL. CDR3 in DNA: TGCGCCAGCAGCCAAGACTTGAGGTCGGCGGCGGGGGGGACCCAGTACTTC. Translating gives CASSQDLRSAAGGTQYF.

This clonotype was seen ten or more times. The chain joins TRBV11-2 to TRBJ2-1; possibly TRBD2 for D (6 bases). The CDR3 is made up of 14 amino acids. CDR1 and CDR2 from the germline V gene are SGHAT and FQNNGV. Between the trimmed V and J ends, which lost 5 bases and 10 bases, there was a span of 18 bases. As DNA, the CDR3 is TGTGCCAGCAGCAGCCAGCGGGCGGTCAGGGAGCAGTTCTTC. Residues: CASSSQRAVREQFF.

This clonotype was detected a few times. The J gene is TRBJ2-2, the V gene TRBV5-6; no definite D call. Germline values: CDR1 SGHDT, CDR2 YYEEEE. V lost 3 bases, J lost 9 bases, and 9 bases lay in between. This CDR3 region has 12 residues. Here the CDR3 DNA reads TGTGCCAGCAGCTGGGCTAGGAGGGAGCTGTTTTTT. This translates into CASSWARRELFF. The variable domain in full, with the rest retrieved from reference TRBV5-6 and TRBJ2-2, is DAGVTQSPTHLIKTRGQQVTLRCSPKSGHDTVSWYQQALGQGPQFIFQYYEEEERQRGNFPDRFSGHQFPNYSSELNVNALLLGDSALYLCASSWARRELFFGEGSRLTVL.

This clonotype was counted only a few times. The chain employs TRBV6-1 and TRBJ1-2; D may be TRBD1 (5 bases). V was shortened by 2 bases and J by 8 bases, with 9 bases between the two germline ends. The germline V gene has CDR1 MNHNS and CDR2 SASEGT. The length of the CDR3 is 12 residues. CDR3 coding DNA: TGTGCCAGCAGTGAAATGGGGGTCGGCTACACCTTC. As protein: CASSEMGVGYTF.

DNA for the CDR3: TGCAGTGCTATAACGGGACTAGCGGAAGAGACCCAGTACTTC. Residues: CSAITGLAEETQYF. The chain joins TRBV20-1 to TRBJ2-5, with 11 nucleotides matching TRBD2. The CDR3 extends over 14 amino acids. In germline, CDR1 is DFQATT, CDR2 SNEGSKA (reference sequence). Germline trimming cut 4 bases from V and 3 bases from J; bases unmatched to any gene: 4.

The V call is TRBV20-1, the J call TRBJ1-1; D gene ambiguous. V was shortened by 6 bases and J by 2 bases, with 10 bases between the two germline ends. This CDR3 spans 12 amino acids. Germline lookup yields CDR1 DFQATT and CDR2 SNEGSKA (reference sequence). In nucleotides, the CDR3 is TGCAGTGCCGATGGAACTAACACTGAAGCTTTCTTT. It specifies CSADGTNTEAFF.

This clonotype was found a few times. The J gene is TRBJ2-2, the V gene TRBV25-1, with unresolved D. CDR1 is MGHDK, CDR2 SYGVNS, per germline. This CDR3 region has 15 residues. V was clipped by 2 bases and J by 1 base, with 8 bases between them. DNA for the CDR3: TGTGCCAGCAGTGAACCCATGCGGAACACCGGGGAGCTGTTTTTT. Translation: CASSEPMRNTGELFF. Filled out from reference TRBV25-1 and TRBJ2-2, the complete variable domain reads EADIYQTPRYLVIGTGKKITLECSQTMGHDKMYWYQQDPGMELHLIHYSYGVNSTEKGDLSSESTVSRIRTEHFPLTLESARPSHTSQYLCASSEPMRNTGELFFGEGSRLTVL.

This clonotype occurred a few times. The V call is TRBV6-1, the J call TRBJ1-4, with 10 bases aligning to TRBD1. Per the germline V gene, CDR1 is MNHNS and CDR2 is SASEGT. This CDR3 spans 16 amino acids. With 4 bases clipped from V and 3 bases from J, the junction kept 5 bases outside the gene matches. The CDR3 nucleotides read TGTGCCAGCAGTGCCTGGACAGGGGGTTCTAATGAAAAACTGTTTTTT. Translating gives CASSAWTGGSNEKLFF.

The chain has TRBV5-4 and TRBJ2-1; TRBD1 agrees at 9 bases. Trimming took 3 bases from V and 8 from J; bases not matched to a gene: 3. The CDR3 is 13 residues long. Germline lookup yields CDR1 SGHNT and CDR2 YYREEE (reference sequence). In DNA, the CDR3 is TGTGCCAGCAGCTCGGGACAGGGATATGAGCAGTTCTTC. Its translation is CASSSGQGYEQFF. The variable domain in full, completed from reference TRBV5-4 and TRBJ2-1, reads ETGVTQSPTHLIKTRGQQVTLRCSSQSGHNTVSWYQQALGQGPQFIFQYYREEENGRGNFPPRFSGLQFPNYSSELNVNALELDDSALYLCASSSGQGYEQFFGPGTRLTVL.

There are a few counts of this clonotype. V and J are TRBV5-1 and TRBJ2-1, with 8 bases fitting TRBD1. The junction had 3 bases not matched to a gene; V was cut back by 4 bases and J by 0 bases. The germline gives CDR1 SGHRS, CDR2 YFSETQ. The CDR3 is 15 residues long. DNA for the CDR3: TGCGCCAGCAGCAAACAGGGGGGCTCCTACAATGAGCAGTTCTTC. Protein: CASSKQGGSYNEQFF.

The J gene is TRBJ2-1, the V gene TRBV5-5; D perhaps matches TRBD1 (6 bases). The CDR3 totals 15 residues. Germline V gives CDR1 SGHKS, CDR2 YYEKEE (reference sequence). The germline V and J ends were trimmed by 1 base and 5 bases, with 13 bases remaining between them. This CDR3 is CASSLLQGNNNEQFF. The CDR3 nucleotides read TGTGCCAGCAGCTTGCTACAGGGCAATAACAATGAGCAGTTCTTC.

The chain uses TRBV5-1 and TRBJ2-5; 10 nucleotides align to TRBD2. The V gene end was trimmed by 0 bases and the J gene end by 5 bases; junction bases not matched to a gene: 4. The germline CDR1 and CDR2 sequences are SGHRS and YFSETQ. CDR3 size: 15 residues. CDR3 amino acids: CASSLGLAGWETQYF. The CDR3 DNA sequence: TGCGCCAGCAGCTTGGGACTAGCGGGTTGGGAGACCCAGTACTTC.

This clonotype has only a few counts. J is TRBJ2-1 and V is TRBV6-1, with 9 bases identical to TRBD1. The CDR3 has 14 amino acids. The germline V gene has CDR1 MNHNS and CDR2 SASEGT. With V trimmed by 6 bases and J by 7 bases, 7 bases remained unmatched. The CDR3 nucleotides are TGTGCCAGCAGATCCCTAGGACAGGGGAATGAGCAGTTCTTC. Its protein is CASRSLGQGNEQFF.

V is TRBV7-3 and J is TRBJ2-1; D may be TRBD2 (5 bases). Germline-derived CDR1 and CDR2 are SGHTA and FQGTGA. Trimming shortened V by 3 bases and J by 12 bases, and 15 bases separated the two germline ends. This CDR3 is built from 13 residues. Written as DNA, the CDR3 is TGTGCCAGCAGCTTGGGAGCAGCTCAAGCGCAGTTCTTC. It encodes CASSLGAAQAQFF.

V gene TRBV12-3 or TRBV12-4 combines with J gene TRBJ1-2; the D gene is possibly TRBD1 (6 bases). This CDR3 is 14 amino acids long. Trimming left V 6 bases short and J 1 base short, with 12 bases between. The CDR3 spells CASSGTPNNYGYTF. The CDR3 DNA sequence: TGTGCCAGCAGCGGGACACCGAATAACTATGGCTACACCTTC.